This T cell receptor (beta chain) was documented in a study of blood T cell repertoires in COVID-19 (dated by TCRdb to 2020 to 2022). Some background on the complete study: Collaborator samples came from the United States, Italy and Spain and covered acute and convalescent phases of COVID-19. The prospective study material was composed of cDNA or gDNA derived from T cells, B-cell-depleted T cells, or PBMCs. Where available, HLA class I and class II types were taken from metadata supplied by the sample provider and were not determined by assay-based typing. Deeply sampled blood TCRbeta repertoires from subjects exposed to, actively infected with, or recovered from COVID-19 were included in the dataset. The samples were drawn from the first 160 participants of the ongoing ImmuneRACE study and from 950 to 1,500 subjects provided by 6 global collaborators. Nearly every sample came with metadata listing a de-identified subject ID, COVID-19 status, age in years and sex. The repertoires were released in a freely available public database intended as a resource for research on the immune response to SARS-CoV-2.

TCRbeta CDR3 regions were amplified from genomic DNA by means of the immunoSEQ Assay, a bias-controlled multiplex PCR. As for how the authors treated the data: Nucleated cell counts per sample were estimated from amplification of reference gene primers within the assay. Sequence reads were collapsed and filtered to measure the absolute abundance of every unique TCRbeta CDR3 rearrangement. For each sample, productive Simpson clonality was calculated as the square root of Simpson's diversity index over productive rearrangements. The clones in this table, taken by TCRdb from immuneACCESS, are in-frame only. Not every clone is retained; where verified, under half of the shortfall comes from an unresolved V gene, and the cause of the rest is unknown. That table is the source of V, J and clone size, and D and trimming were worked out from the DNA. The sample data list 90,000 or so clones, and roughly nine tenths of these were observed just once. Approximately 3.6% of the sample belongs to the ten largest clones.

Results and caveats for the whole study, not just this receptor: How much clinical and demographic metadata was included differed by source and by participant, and the metadata was provided uncurated.

Each collaborating institution followed its own protocols to collect whole blood in K2EDTA tubes. For TCRbeta analysis, collaborators shipped samples as frozen whole blood, isolated PBMCs, or DNA extracted from either of those sample types. This clone was counted a few times. Its cognate antigen has yet to be identified. No clone much larger than this one lies a single base away; base qualities are absent. The germline V end is reduced by 4 bases and the J end by 1 base; junction bases left unmatched: 6. The CDR3 contains 16 residues, cysteine and phenylalanine counted. Only the CDR3 region is kept as DNA, spanning 48 bases read in frame from base 1. The germline V gene specifies SGHRS as CDR1 and YFSETQ as CDR2.

This receptor was obtained from a woman between 70 and 85 years old with acute or convalescent COVID-19. The V and J segments used are TRBV5-1 and TRBJ1-3, and 9 bases in between align with TRBD1. Sequencing was done on a sample of peripheral blood. The DNA sequence is given as TGCGCCAGCAGCCAGGGGACAGGGTTTTCTGGAAACACCATATATTTT. Translated, it reads CASSQGTGFSGNTIYF.